The rows below give T cell receptor beta chains drawn from one sample of a study of blood T cell repertoires in COVID-19. Assay used: immunoSEQ multiplex PCR; TCRdb lists only in-frame clones, some missing. The table shows about 160,000 clones, with 60% to 85% occurring only once. The sequenced sample consisted of peripheral blood. The receptors derive from a man in his fifties or sixties with acute or convalescent COVID-19. Both conserved end residues are part of each CDR3.

J: TRBJ1-2
V: TRBV19
length: 16
CDR3: CASTQLSRGSNYGYTF

J: TRBJ1-2
V: TRBV19
length: 14
CDR3: CASTTWGGYYGYTF

J: TRBJ2-1
V: TRBV6-5
length: 14
CDR3: CASSYSSAGHEQFF

J: TRBJ1-2
V: TRBV29-1
length: 14
CDR3: CSVEDVVGGAGYTF

J: TRBJ2-7
V: TRBV30
length: 12
CDR3: CAWSPTDYEQYF

J: TRBJ2-3
V: TRBV27
length: 15
CDR3: CASSLLAGVTDTQYF

J: TRBJ2-3
V: TRBV29-1
length: 14
CDR3: CSVEDPLITDTQYF

J: TRBJ2-7
V: TRBV18
length: 14
CDR3: CASSPRRVTYEQYF

J: TRBJ1-4
V: TRBV6-5
length: 13
CDR3: CASRGEANEKLFF

J: TRBJ2-5
V: TRBV10-3
length: 13
CDR3: CASNGGARETQYF

J: TRBJ2-5
V: TRBV19
length: 15
CDR3: CASTPGGGAQETQYF

J: TRBJ1-5
V: TRBV19
length: 15
CDR3: CASKWSLEGNQPQHF

J: TRBJ1-2
V: TRBV28
length: 14
CDR3: CASSPHGGGYGYTF

J: TRBJ2-3
V: TRBV11-2
length: 15
CDR3: CASSVTGGRSDTQYF

J: TRBJ2-1
V: TRBV7-2
length: 15
CDR3: CASSLASLFNNEQFF

J: TRBJ1-4
V: TRBV6-5
length: 14
CDR3: CASSRDRGSEKLFF

J: TRBJ2-1
V: TRBV18
length: 14
CDR3: CASSPMADLNEQFF

J: TRBJ1-1
V: TRBV9
length: 14
CDR3: CASSVTTEGTEAFF

J: TRBJ2-5
V: TRBV20-1
length: 17
CDR3: CSASGSSGGAWEETQYF

J: TRBJ2-7
V: TRBV10-2
length: 13
CDR3: CASSETGKDEQYF

J: TRBJ2-2
V: TRBV6-5
length: 15
CDR3: CASSYRQGYTGELFF

J: TRBJ2-3
V: TRBV7-2
length: 18
CDR3: CASSLASTSGTYTDTQYF

J: TRBJ2-7
V: TRBV7-2
length: 15
CDR3: CASSARVRTRDEQYF

J: TRBJ1-1
V: TRBV30
length: 12
CDR3: CAWGQGPTEAFF

J: TRBJ1-1
V: TRBV15
length: 13
CDR3: CATSSLGDTEAFF

J: TRBJ2-2
V: TRBV3-1/TRBV3-2
length: 15
CDR3: CASSHGQGYTGELFF

J: TRBJ2-7
V: TRBV5-1
length: 14
CDR3: CASSLEGGRGEQYF

J: TRBJ1-5
V: TRBV18
length: 15
CDR3: CASSPGQGTIQPQHF

J: TRBJ2-5
V: TRBV7-8
length: 16
CDR3: CASSTGTGGNQETQYF

J: TRBJ2-7
V: TRBV9
length: 16
CDR3: CASSVGIAGFSYEQYF

J: TRBJ1-2
V: TRBV15
length: 15
CDR3: CATSRDNRGPGGYTF

J: TRBJ2-3
V: TRBV21-1
length: 19
CDR3: CASSKAGQGMGESTDTQYF

J: TRBJ1-4
V: TRBV27
length: 15
CDR3: CASSPLTGFREKLFF

J: TRBJ2-5
V: TRBV29-1
length: 12
CDR3: CSVGQGGETQYF

J: TRBJ2-2
V: TRBV9
length: 17
CDR3: CASSVEWGVKDTGELFF

J: TRBJ1-2
V: TRBV2
length: 14
CDR3: CASSDAGGGYGYTF

J: TRBJ2-7
V: TRBV13
length: 15
CDR3: CASSRQGHPVGEQYF

J: TRBJ2-2
V: TRBV11-3
length: 12
CDR3: CASSFSTGELFF

J: TRBJ1-2
V: TRBV21-1
length: 15
CDR3: CASSKGVRGYYGYTF

J: TRBJ2-7
V: TRBV7-7
length: 15
CDR3: CASSLGSGGSYEQYF

J: TRBJ1-1
V: TRBV5-3
length: 15
CDR3: CARSFNRGRNTEAFF

J: TRBJ1-4
V: TRBV14
length: 14
CDR3: CASSQRDRNEKLFF

J: TRBJ1-5
V: TRBV10-3
length: 13
CDR3: CAISGQFNQPQHF